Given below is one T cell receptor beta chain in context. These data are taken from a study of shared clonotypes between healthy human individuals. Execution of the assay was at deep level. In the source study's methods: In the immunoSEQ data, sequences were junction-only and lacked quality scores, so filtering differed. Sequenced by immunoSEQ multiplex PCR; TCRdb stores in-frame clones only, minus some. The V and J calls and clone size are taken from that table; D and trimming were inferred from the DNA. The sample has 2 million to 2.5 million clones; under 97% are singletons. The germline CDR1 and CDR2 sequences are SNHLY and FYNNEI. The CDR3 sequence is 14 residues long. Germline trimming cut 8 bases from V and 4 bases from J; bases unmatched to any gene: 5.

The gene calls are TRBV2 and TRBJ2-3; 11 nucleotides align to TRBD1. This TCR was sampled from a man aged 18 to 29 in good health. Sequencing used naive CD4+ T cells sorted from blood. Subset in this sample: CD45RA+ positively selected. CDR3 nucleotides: TGTGCCAGCCTCCGGGACAGGGGGGCAGATACGCAGTATTTT. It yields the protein CASLRDRGADTQYF. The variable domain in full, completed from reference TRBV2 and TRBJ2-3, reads EPEVTQTPSHQVTQMGQEVILRCVPISNHLYFYWYRQILGQKVEFLVSFYNNEISEKSEIFDDQFSVERPDGSNFTLKIRSTKLEDSAMYFCASLRDRGADTQYFGPGTRLTVL.